The 20 T cell receptor beta chains below were found in one sample sequenced in a study of PD-L1 blockade in urothelial cancer. Specified time point: pretreatment peripheral blood. Profiled with immunoSEQ multiplex PCR; TCRdb holds only in-frame clones, not every one. The sample consists of tens of thousands of clones, about four fifths of them appearing once. This specimen was PBMCs, taken around atezolizumab (anti-PD-L1) treatment. The receptor set was obtained from a woman in her seventies with urothelial cancer.

V and J are TRBV7-8 and TRBJ2-7; maybe TRBD1 (6 bases). The CDR3 extends over 14 amino acids. V was trimmed by 5 bases and J by 0 bases, leaving 11 bases between them. CDR1 and CDR2 (germline): SGHVS, FQNEAQ. CDR3 DNA: TGTGCCAGCAGCGGACAGTGGTCCTCCTACGAGCAGTACTTC. Translation gives CASSGQWSSYEQYF.

This chain uses TRBV27 with TRBJ2-1, with 9 bases that match TRBD1. V shed 8 bases, J shed 4 bases, and the junction held 9 bases outside the gene matches. Germline CDR1 reads MNHEY; CDR2 reads SMNVEV (reference sequence). The CDR3 totals 15 residues. The CDR3 bases are TGTGCCAGCCTGGCCGGGACAGGGCTTTACAATGAGCAGTTCTTC. Translating gives CASLAGTGLYNEQFF.

This clone was picked up one time. Other DNA sequences in this specimen translate into the identical CDR3. J is TRBJ2-1 and V is TRBV19; possible D gene TRBD1, 5 bases. Trimming took off 4 bases at V and 7 bases at J, with 14 bases between the two ends. The CDR3 is made up of 14 amino acids. Per the germline V gene, CDR1 is LNHDA and CDR2 is SQIVND (reference sequence). The CDR3 DNA sequence: TGTGCCAGTAGTAATCAAGGGGCGCGTAATGAGCAGTTCTTC. Its translation: CASSNQGARNEQFF.

DNA for the CDR3: TGCGCCAGCAGCCAACTTCCAGGGTTGGGAGAGACCCAGTACTTC. Amino acid sequence: CASSQLPGLGETQYF. The chain combines TRBV4-1 with TRBJ2-5, with D tentatively TRBD1 (5 bases). Germline CDR1 is MGHRA and CDR2 is YSYEKL. V lost 2 bases, J lost 4 bases, and 14 bases lay in between. The CDR3 has 15 amino acids.

The chain uses TRBV11-2 and TRBJ2-1, with D unresolved. Germline V gene sequence: CDR1 SGHAT, CDR2 FQNNGV. The CDR3 has 15 residues. Trimming pared 1 base from V and 0 bases from J, leaving 7 bases between. Written as DNA, the CDR3 is TGTGCCAGCAGCTTAGGGCGGAGCTCCTACAATGAGCAGTTCTTC. It translates to CASSLGRSSYNEQFF. Using reference TRBV11-2 and TRBJ2-1 for the parts outside the CDR3, the full variable domain is EAGVAQSPRYKIIEKRQSVAFWCNPISGHATLYWYQQILGQGPKLLIQFQNNGVVDDSQLPKDRFSAERLKGVDSTLKIQPAKLEDSAVYLCASSLGRSSYNEQFFGPGTRLTVL.

The CDR3 DNA sequence: TGCGCCAGCAGCTTGGAGGGGGCGAGCAATCAGCCCCAGCATTTT. As protein: CASSLEGASNQPQHF. The V and J genes are TRBV5-1 and TRBJ1-5; 7 nucleotides match TRBD1. Germline loops: CDR1 SGHRS, CDR2 YFSETQ. The J segment lost 1 base and the V segment lost 0 bases, leaving 1 base of the junction unmatched. CDR3 size: 15 residues. Looking up the rest from reference TRBV5-1 and TRBJ1-5 gives the full variable domain: KAGVTQTPRYLIKTRGQQVTLSCSPISGHRSVSWYQQTPGQGLQFLFEYFSETQRNKGNFPGRFSGRQFSNSRSEMNVSTLELGDSALYLCASSLEGASNQPQHFGDGTRLSIL.

This clone has only a few counts. This rearrangement joins TRBV15 to TRBJ1-3, with D tentatively TRBD1 (5 bases). CDR1 LNHNV and CDR2 YYDKDF come from the germline V gene (reference sequence). The CDR3 is 15 residues long. V was shortened by 0 bases and J by 4 bases, with 10 bases between the two germline ends. CDR3 residues: CATSRERGWGNTIYF. The CDR3 DNA sequence: TGTGCCACCAGCAGAGAAAGGGGATGGGGAAACACCATATATTTT.

V and J are TRBV9 and TRBJ2-1; D might be TRBD1 (6 bases). Germline V lookup: CDR1 SGDLS, CDR2 YYNGEE. This CDR3 spans 16 amino acids. V lost 7 bases to trimming and J lost 0 bases, with 17 bases between them. DNA for the CDR3: TGTGCCAGCTCACAACAGGGCTTCAGCTCCTACAATGAGCAGTTCTTC. Translating gives CASSQQGFSSYNEQFF.

This chain joins TRBV5-1 and TRBJ2-2; 8 bases map to TRBD2. The CDR3 runs to 16 residues. CDR1 SGHRS and CDR2 YFSETQ come from the germline V gene. V trimming: 4 bases; J trimming: 1 base; junction bases outside the gene matches: 6. The CDR3, as DNA: TGCGCCAGCAGCCTAAGCGGGAGTTTGAACACCGGGGAGCTGTTTTTT. This encodes CASSLSGSLNTGELFF. The complete variable domain, with remaining parts taken from reference TRBV5-1 and TRBJ2-2, reads KAGVTQTPRYLIKTRGQQVTLSCSPISGHRSVSWYQQTPGQGLQFLFEYFSETQRNKGNFPGRFSGRQFSNSRSEMNVSTLELGDSALYLCASSLSGSLNTGELFFGEGSRLTVL.

The chain joins TRBV27 to TRBJ1-6, with 7 bases identical to TRBD1. Trimming removed 6 bases from V and 6 bases from J; junction bases left unmatched: 8. Germline values: CDR1 MNHEY, CDR2 SMNVEV (reference sequence). The CDR3 is 15 amino acids. The CDR3 nucleotides read TGTGCCAGCAGCCTTACAGGGGTACGTAATTCACCCCTCCACTTT. The encoded protein is CASSLTGVRNSPLHF.

The chain couples TRBV11-2 to TRBJ1-5, with D uncertain. Germline CDR1 SGHAT, CDR2 FQNNGV. This CDR3 has 13 amino acids. V was pared by 1 base and J by 6 bases, with 7 bases between. The CDR3 nucleotides read TGTGCCAGCAGCTTAGGGGGAGGTCAGCCCCAGCATTTT. It specifies CASSLGGGQPQHF.

This clone was found a few times. The CDR3 DNA follows: TGTGCCAGCAGTGATGGGACAAGTGAAAAACTGTTTTTT. This translates into CASSDGTSEKLFF. V and J are TRBV2 and TRBJ1-4, with D possibly being TRBD1 (6 bases). CDR1 SNHLY and CDR2 FYNNEI come from the germline V gene. Trimming pared 3 bases from V and 7 bases from J, leaving 9 bases between. The CDR3 contains 13 residues.

In DNA, the CDR3 is TGTGCCAGTAGTTGGACAGGGCGGAGGCCACCCCTCCACTTT. This gives the protein CASSWTGRRPPLHF. The chain has TRBV19 and TRBJ1-6; 8 positions agree with TRBD1. The germline V gene has CDR1 LNHDA and CDR2 SQIVND (reference sequence). Germline trimming cut 5 bases from V and 11 bases from J; bases unmatched to any gene: 8. The CDR3 has 14 amino acids.

The rearrangement joins TRBV9 to TRBJ1-4, with a weak D call TRBD1 (5 bases). Trimming left V 4 bases short and J 7 bases short, with 29 bases between. Germline V CDR1 and CDR2: SGDLS, YYNGEE. The length of the CDR3 is 19 residues. The CDR3 here is CASSPGRGAPWGRVEKLFF. The DNA for the CDR3 is TGTGCCAGCAGCCCCGGTCGTGGGGCACCCTGGGGTAGGGTTGAAAAACTGTTTTTT.

V is TRBV6-1 and J is TRBJ2-5; possibly TRBD2 for D (7 bases). With 4 bases removed from V and 7 bases from J, the gap between germline ends came to 13 bases. The CDR3 has 13 residues. Germline CDR1 reads MNHNS; CDR2 reads SASEGT. The CDR3 coding sequence is TGTGCCAGCAGTGGGGGGGGCGGAGGGACCCAGTACTTC. It specifies CASSGGGGGTQYF.

The chain is built from TRBV7-2 and TRBJ2-7; 10 nucleotides line up with TRBD2. The CDR3 is made up of 13 amino acids. The germline V gene has CDR1 SGHTA and CDR2 FQGNSA. Trimming cost V 5 bases and J 3 bases; bases outside gene matches: 1. CDR3 DNA sequence: TGTGCCAGCAGCGGGACTAGCGTCTACGAGCAGTACTTC. It is translated as CASSGTSVYEQYF.

This chain connects TRBV18 to TRBJ2-3; D may be TRBD1 (6 bases). From germline, CDR1 is KGHSH and CDR2 LQKENI. The CDR3 has 15 amino acids. V lost 0 bases to trimming and J lost 8 bases, with 15 bases between them. Written as DNA, the CDR3 is TGTGCCAGCTCACCACCGAGTGGGGGCGGTGGTACGCAGTATTTT. Translating gives CASSPPSGGGGTQYF.

This chain links TRBV10-3 with TRBJ1-1; D is undetermined. The ends were cut back, 5 bases at V and 0 bases at J, with 10 bases in the middle. Germline CDR1 and CDR2: ENHRY and SYGVKD. This CDR3 spans 14 amino acids. CDR3 DNA: TGTGCCATCAGTTCAGCACAGCTGAACACTGAAGCTTTCTTT. It codes for CAISSAQLNTEAFF.

The chain employs TRBV7-9 and TRBJ1-1; D is perhaps TRBD1 (6 bases). Germline CDR1 is SEHNR and CDR2 is FQNEAQ (reference sequence). The CDR3 sequence is 14 residues long. Trimming removed 6 bases at V and 1 base at J, with 12 bases between. CDR3 DNA sequence: TGTGCCAGCAGTTTGGGGGCGGGGAACACTGAAGCTTTCTTT. Its protein product is CASSLGAGNTEAFF.

The chain recombines TRBV5-4 with TRBJ1-6, with 7 bases identical to TRBD1. CDR3 size: 17 residues. The V gene's germline CDR1 is SGHNT and CDR2 YYREEE (reference sequence). V shed 4 bases, J shed 2 bases, and the junction held 9 bases outside the gene matches. This CDR3 is CASSRRQGRAYNSPLHF. CDR3 coding DNA: TGTGCCAGCAGCAGACGACAGGGACGGGCCTATAATTCACCCCTCCACTTT. Full variable domain (remainder filled in from reference TRBV5-4 and TRBJ1-6): ETGVTQSPTHLIKTRGQQVTLRCSSQSGHNTVSWYQQALGQGPQFIFQYYREEENGRGNFPPRFSGLQFPNYSSELNVNALELDDSALYLCASSRRQGRAYNSPLHFGNGTRLTVT.